Here is one T cell receptor beta chain with its context. The data were produced by immunoSEQ multiplex PCR, yet TCRdb's version contains in-frame clones alone and is incomplete. The repertoire has 160,000 or so clones, roughly 95% of them found once; the top ten carry approximately 1%. The data derive from a study of control samples from healthy donors and cancer patients. Germline CDR1 SGHNT, CDR2 YYREEE (reference sequence). This CDR3 is 13 amino acids long. With 1 base removed from V and 2 bases from J, the gap between germline ends came to 6 bases. The chain couples TRBV5-4 to TRBJ1-2, with no clear D. Material for sequencing was blood. This clonotype was sampled from a woman aged 25 to 39 in good health. The CDR3 loop reads CASSLRINYGYTF. In DNA form, the CDR3 reads TGTGCCAGCAGCTTGAGGATAAACTATGGCTACACCTTC.